This TCR beta chain derives from a study of spatial heterogeneity in lung cancer. Whole-study context: When follow-up PBMC samples existed, they were sequenced (at a median of about 2 years after resection). The mean occurrence of each unique TCR and UMI combination in raw reads exceeded 9.5.

Trimming cost V 1 base and J 9 bases; bases outside gene matches: 7. Germline CDR1 and CDR2: SGHAT and FQNNGV. This CDR3 region has 16 residues. The time point here: blood at routine non-recurrence follow-up after resection. No cell sorting; template was whole RNA from tumor, lung tissue or PBMC. There are a few counts of this clonotype. Each molecule of TCR cDNA was tagged with one unique molecular identifier. TCRdb itself ran the 5' RACE reads through MiXCR, one entry per CDR3 protein. This table has about 30,000 distinct CDR3 sequences, roughly 6% appearing once. Sequenced material: PBMCs, taken at follow-up. V and J are TRBV11-2 and TRBJ2-3; 13 nucleotides line up with TRBD2. This sequence was found in a male donor with early-stage non-small cell lung cancer. CDR3 DNA sequence: TGTGCCAGCAGCTTAGGACTAGCGGGGGGCGTAGGGACGCAGTATTTT. Residues: CASSLGLAGGVGTQYF.